Listed here are 27 T cell receptor beta chains from one sample, sequenced in a study of cytomegalovirus exposure and HLA in healthy donors. It was with 60 Vbeta and 13 Jbeta primers that the PCR ran. Generated by immunoSEQ multiplex PCR, the TCRdb table keeps only in-frame clones and is missing some. Its table lists over 100,000 clones. The specimen was PBMCs. These receptors all come from a man aged 40-50 years in good health and CMV-seropositive.

The chain uses TRBV28 and TRBJ1-1; 9 bases align to TRBD1. The CDR3 is 16 residues long. The ends lost 6 bases at V and 3 bases at J; junction bases unmatched: 11. Germline CDR1 and CDR2: MDHEN and SYDVKM. CDR3 amino acids: CASRSQGAEGHTEAFF. The CDR3 DNA sequence: TGTGCCAGCAGGTCACAGGGGGCGGAGGGTCACACTGAAGCTTTCTTT.

This chain uses TRBV30 with TRBJ2-4; a possible D gene is TRBD2 (5 bases). The V gene lost 4 bases and the J gene lost 1 base, with 17 bases spanning the gap. CDR1 and CDR2 (germline): GTSNPN, SVGIG (reference sequence). This CDR3 comprises 16 residues. The CDR3 coding sequence is TGTGCCTGGACCCTCCAGGACGGACTCGCCAAAAACATTCAGTACTTC. Amino acids: CAWTLQDGLAKNIQYF.

The chain joins TRBV27 to TRBJ2-7, with D possibly being TRBD2 (5 bases). Deletions cut 4 bases from V and 0 bases from J, with 7 bases between. Per germline, CDR1 MNHEY and CDR2 SMNVEV (reference sequence). This CDR3 comprises 13 residues. This CDR3 is CASSYTSSYEQYF. For the CDR3, the DNA is TGTGCCAGCAGTTACACTAGCTCCTACGAGCAGTACTTC.

V usage is TRBV7-8 and J usage is TRBJ2-2, with TRBD1 identical over 7 bases. CDR3 length equals 17 residues. V dropped 5 bases and J dropped 4; count of bases not matched to a gene: 13. In germline, CDR1 is SGHVS, CDR2 FQNEAQ. CDR3 nucleotides: TGTGCCAGCAGCCAAGGGGCCTGGACAGGCGGCACCGGGGAGCTGTTTTTT. Translation: CASSQGAWTGGTGELFF. Variable domain in full (rest from reference TRBV7-8 and TRBJ2-2): GAGVSQSPRYKVAKRGQDVALRCDPISGHVSLFWYQQALGQGPEFLTYFQNEAQLDKSGLPSDRFFAERPEGSVSTLKIQRTQQEDSAVYLCASSQGAWTGGTGELFFGEGSRLTVL.

On this clone itself: One junction end disagrees with the germline gene, perhaps due to a read error. The rearrangement joins TRBV7-7 to TRBJ1-1; 7 bases align to TRBD1. CDR3 length: 13 residues. Germline V CDR1 and CDR2: SSHAT, FNYEAQ (reference sequence). CDR3 coding DNA: TGTGCTAGCAGCTTAGACAGGGCAGGTGAAGCTTTCTTT. It is translated as CASSLDRAGEAFF.

J is TRBJ1-1 and V is TRBV27, with D possibly matching TRBD1 (5 bases). In germline, CDR1 is MNHEY, CDR2 SMNVEV (reference sequence). The ends were cut back, 7 bases at V and 2 bases at J, with 14 bases in the middle. The CDR3 has 14 amino acids. The CDR3 here is CASNSLGLNTEAFF. CDR3 nucleotides: TGTGCCAGCAACTCCCTGGGACTTAACACTGAAGCTTTCTTT.

The chain couples TRBV7-9 to TRBJ1-1; 9 bases fit TRBD1. J was trimmed by 5 bases and V by 5 bases; bases with no gene match: 12. Germline V gene sequence: CDR1 SEHNR, CDR2 FQNEAQ (reference sequence). The length of the CDR3 is 16 residues. CDR3 sequence: CASSPRRDRVATEAFF. CDR3 nucleotides: TGTGCCAGCAGCCCGAGACGGGACAGGGTGGCTACTGAAGCTTTCTTT.

The chain joins TRBV9 to TRBJ2-1, with TRBD2 identical over 11 bases. CDR1 is SGDLS and CDR2 is YYNGEE in the germline V gene. CDR3 length: 17 residues. Trimming took 2 bases from V and 3 from J; bases not matched to a gene: 7. Here the CDR3 DNA reads TGTGCCAGCAGCGTGGCGGGACTAGCGGACTACTACAATGAGCAGTTCTTC. Amino acid sequence: CASSVAGLADYYNEQFF.

This chain connects TRBV11-2 to TRBJ2-3, with D possibly TRBD2 on 6 matching bases. From germline, CDR1 is SGHAT and CDR2 FQNNGV. The CDR3 has 15 amino acids. V lost 5 bases and J lost 3, with 15 bases in between. CDR3 sequence: CASSPRLDRTDTQYF. The CDR3 nucleotides read TGTGCCAGCAGCCCCCGACTAGATCGAACAGATACGCAGTATTTT.

The rearrangement joins TRBV19 to TRBJ2-3; 7 bases fit TRBD1. The CDR3 sequence is 18 residues long. The J segment lost 2 bases and the V segment lost 5 bases, leaving 16 bases of the junction unmatched. The germline V gene encodes CDR1 LNHDA and CDR2 SQIVND (reference sequence). The CDR3 DNA sequence: TGTGCCAGTAGTCCCCCTCCGGGACAGAGAAACTACACAGATACGCAGTATTTT. Translation gives CASSPPPGQRNYTDTQYF.

The chain couples TRBV27 to TRBJ1-5; 8 bases are a match to TRBD1. The CDR3 extends over 16 amino acids. The V and J ends lost 2 bases and 6 bases, in that order; junction bases with no gene match: 9. The germline gives CDR1 MNHEY, CDR2 SMNVEV (reference sequence). CDR3 nucleotides: TGTGCCAGCAGTTTACGGTCAGGGGGCCCCATTCAGCCCCAGCATTTT. This translates into CASSLRSGGPIQPQHF.

This rearrangement joins TRBV5-4 to TRBJ1-1; TRBD1 agrees at 9 bases. The CDR3 covers 14 residues. The germline gives CDR1 SGHNT, CDR2 YYREEE (reference sequence). The J segment lost 4 bases and the V segment lost 3 bases, leaving 4 bases of the junction unmatched. The chain's CDR3 is CASSSQGAGTEAFF. In DNA, the CDR3 is TGTGCCAGCAGCTCACAGGGGGCTGGCACTGAAGCTTTCTTT. The full variable domain, with the rest looked up from reference TRBV5-4 and TRBJ1-1, is ETGVTQSPTHLIKTRGQQVTLRCSSQSGHNTVSWYQQALGQGPQFIFQYYREEENGRGNFPPRFSGLQFPNYSSELNVNALELDDSALYLCASSSQGAGTEAFFGQGTRLTVV.

This rearrangement joins TRBV5-6 to TRBJ1-4; 10 nucleotides agree with TRBD1. The germline gives CDR1 SGHDT, CDR2 YYEEEE. V lost 4 bases to trimming and J lost 7 bases; unmatched junction nucleotides: 7. The CDR3 is 15 amino acids. CDR3 sequence reads: CASSLGQGQSEKLFF. As DNA, the CDR3 is TGTGCCAGCAGCCTGGGACAGGGGCAAAGTGAAAAACTGTTTTTT.

The genes are TRBV5-1 and TRBJ2-1, with D hard to call. Trimming removed 4 bases from V and 6 bases from J, with 11 bases in between. The CDR3 has 13 residues. Germline CDR1 reads SGHRS; CDR2 reads YFSETQ. CDR3 coding DNA: TGCGCCAGCAGCGTGGACGGTGGCAATGAGCAGTTCTTC. It encodes CASSVDGGNEQFF.

J is TRBJ2-2 and V is TRBV18, with D perhaps matching TRBD1 (5 bases). Trimming shortened V by 2 bases and J by 8 bases, and 15 bases separated the two germline ends. Germline V gene data show CDR1 as KGHSH and CDR2 as LQKENI. This CDR3 is 15 amino acids long. The CDR3 region is CASSPTTDPAGELFF. The DNA for the CDR3 is TGTGCCAGCTCACCAACGACAGACCCAGCGGGGGAGCTGTTTTTT.

The chain employs TRBV7-9 and TRBJ2-2; 12 nucleotides align to TRBD2. The CDR3 has 18 residues. J gave up 8 bases and V 3 bases, and 13 bases lay outside the gene matches. Germline assignment: CDR1 SEHNR and CDR2 FQNEAQ (reference sequence). The CDR3 reads CASSFRAGLAGSLGELFF. In DNA form, the CDR3 reads TGTGCCAGCAGCTTCCGGGCCGGACTAGCGGGATCATTGGGGGAGCTGTTTTTT.

The CDR3 loop is CASNPAGETYEQYF. CDR3 in DNA: TGTGCCAGCAACCCCGCAGGCGAGACCTACGAGCAGTACTTC. The chain links TRBV25-1 to TRBJ2-7; D uncertain. The CDR3 covers 14 residues. V was trimmed by 7 bases and J by 2 bases, leaving 15 bases between them. Germline-derived CDR1 and CDR2 are MGHDK and SYGVNS.

The chain joins TRBV5-6 to TRBJ1-1; no clear D gene. Per germline, CDR1 SGHDT and CDR2 YYEEEE. Deletions cut 4 bases from V and 10 bases from J, with 14 bases between. The CDR3 totals 12 residues. The CDR3 is CASSPSNSGAFF. DNA for the CDR3: TGTGCCAGCAGCCCCTCAAATTCGGGAGCTTTCTTT.

The rearrangement joins TRBV5-4 to TRBJ1-1; TRBD1 might be the D (6 bases). The V gene's germline CDR1 is SGHNT and CDR2 YYREEE (reference sequence). This CDR3 region has 12 residues. Trimming removed 4 bases at V and 7 bases at J, with 11 bases between. The CDR3 reads CASSAQQGEAFF. CDR3 DNA sequence: TGTGCCAGCAGCGCCCAACAGGGTGAAGCTTTCTTT.

This chain links TRBV5-1 with TRBJ1-1, with D perhaps matching TRBD1 (6 bases). V gave up 5 bases and J gave up 6 bases, with 17 bases separating them. Germline V lookup: CDR1 SGHRS, CDR2 YFSETQ. The CDR3 spans 14 residues. CDR3 coding DNA: TGCGCCAGCAGATGGACCGCAGGGGTTTCTGAAGCTTTCTTT. Translated, it gives CASRWTAGVSEAFF.

This chain uses TRBV13 with TRBJ1-1; D unresolved. This CDR3 spans 13 amino acids. V lost 5 bases, J lost 0 bases, and 7 bases lay in between. Germline V gene data show CDR1 as PRHDT and CDR2 as FYEKMQ (reference sequence). Written as DNA, the CDR3 is TGTGCCAGCAGCCCACAGATGAACACTGAAGCTTTCTTT. Translating gives CASSPQMNTEAFF. Based on the CDR3 plus reference TRBV13 and TRBJ1-1, the full variable domain is AAGVIQSPRHLIKEKRETATLKCYPIPRHDTVYWYQQGPGQDPQFLISFYEKMQSDKGSIPDRFSAQQFSDYHSELNMSSLELGDSALYFCASSPQMNTEAFFGQGTRLTVV.

This chain links TRBV7-2 with TRBJ2-2; TRBD2 agrees at 11 bases. After removal of 2 bases from V and 6 bases from J, the junction contained 11 bases not matched to a gene. CDR3 length: 18 residues. Per germline, CDR1 SGHTA and CDR2 FQGNSA. CDR3 amino acids: CASSLTGSGRGRAGELFF. In DNA form, the CDR3 reads TGTGCCAGCAGCTTAACCGGTAGCGGGAGGGGAAGGGCCGGGGAGCTGTTTTTT.

The V call is TRBV19, the J call TRBJ1-5; 9 bases line up with TRBD1. Germline values: CDR1 LNHDA, CDR2 SQIVND (reference sequence). Unmatched junction bases numbered 4, after V lost 5 bases and J lost 2 bases. There are 15 residues in the CDR3. In DNA, the CDR3 is TGTGCCAGTAGTCACCGGGACAGGGGCAATCAGCCCCAGCATTTT. It yields the protein CASSHRDRGNQPQHF.

This sequence joins TRBV28 and TRBJ1-5; the D is unclear. CDR3 length: 14 amino acids. Germline V lookup: CDR1 MDHEN, CDR2 SYDVKM. The ends were cut back, 3 bases at V and 5 bases at J, with 11 bases in the middle. The CDR3 DNA reads TGTGCCAGCAGTTTGAGCGGAGTTCATCAGCCCCAGCATTTT. Its protein is CASSLSGVHQPQHF.

The gene calls are TRBV7-2 and TRBJ1-2; D is unresolved. Germline V gene data show CDR1 as SGHTA and CDR2 as FQGNSA. The CDR3 has 16 residues. Trimming left V 2 bases short and J 3 bases short, with 16 bases between. The CDR3 loop reads CASSLYQAPVDYGYTF. CDR3 in DNA: TGTGCCAGCAGCTTATATCAGGCCCCTGTGGACTATGGCTACACCTTC. The full variable domain, with the rest looked up from reference TRBV7-2 and TRBJ1-2, is GAGVSQSPSNKVTEKGKDVELRCDPISGHTALYWYRQSLGQGLEFLIYFQGNSAPDKSGLPSDRFSAERTGGSVSTLTIQRTQQEDSAVYLCASSLYQAPVDYGYTFGSGTRLTVV.

This chain uses TRBV28 with TRBJ1-4; D remains unclear. Trimming removed 8 bases at V and 4 bases at J, with 8 bases between. The germline gives CDR1 MDHEN, CDR2 SYDVKM. The CDR3 contains 12 residues. The DNA of the CDR3 is TGTGCCAGCCTGACGGGTAATGAAAAACTGTTTTTT. Translating it yields CASLTGNEKLFF.

This chain connects TRBV6-5 to TRBJ1-2; maybe TRBD1 (6 bases). Trimming stripped 6 bases from V and 2 bases from J, with 16 bases between. Germline CDR1 is MNHEY and CDR2 is SVGAGI. The CDR3 is 15 amino acids. The CDR3 loop is CASRTSGAYNYGYTF. CDR3 in DNA: TGTGCCAGCAGGACGTCAGGGGCGTACAACTATGGCTACACCTTC.